This is a list of T cell receptor beta chains from one sample in a study of identical twins. TCRdb ran MiXCR on the 5' RACE reads and lists one entry per CDR3 protein. The table has about 700,000 distinct CDR3 sequences, around 6.1% seen once. The sequencing input was naive T cells sorted from blood. Receptor source: a man aged 18 to 35 in good health. CDR3s include the opening cysteine and the closing phenylalanine or tryptophan. D genes are given only for firm matches. The listing skips clone size in some rows; elsewhere it reads once, few, many or a size class.

.,.,TRBJ2-5,TRBV14,CASSQYQARETQYF,TGTGCCAGCAGCCAATATCAAGCCCGAGAGACCCAGTACTTC
few,.,TRBJ2-5,TRBV20-1,CSARGQAGETQYF,TGCAGTGCTAGAGGGCAGGCGGGAGAGACCCAGTACTTC
many,TRBD1,TRBJ1-6,TRBV25-1,CASSQGAAYNSPLHF,TGTGCCAGTTCGCAGGGGGCTGCCTATAATTCACCCCTCCACTTT
few,.,TRBJ2-5,TRBV11-2,CASSLVGAGQETQYF,TGTGCCAGCAGCTTAGTGGGGGCAGGACAAGAGACCCAGTACTTC
many,.,TRBJ2-1,TRBV20-1,CSAREIRESSYNEQFF,TGCAGTGCTAGAGAAATCCGGGAAAGCTCCTACAATGAGCAGTTCTTC
many,TRBD1,TRBJ1-5,TRBV29-1,CSVGQGVGIAQHF,TGCAGCGTTGGACAGGGGGTTGGTATAGCCCAGCATTTT
.,.,TRBJ2-3,TRBV20-1,CSAVRAGPDTQYF,TGCAGTGCTGTCCGGGCCGGCCCAGATACGCAGTATTTT
few,.,TRBJ1-1,TRBV7-6,CASSPVYSNTEAFF,TGTGCCAGCAGCCCGGTGTACTCGAACACTGAAGCTTTCTTT
many,.,TRBJ1-2,TRBV4-3,CASSQDRASGYTF,TGCGCCAGCAGCCAAGACAGGGCGTCTGGCTACACCTTC
few,.,TRBJ2-1,TRBV5-1,CASRTLASHEQFF,TGCGCCAGCAGAACCCTAGCGTCGCATGAGCAGTTCTTC
many,.,TRBJ1-4,TRBV4-3,CASSRRKPPTNEKLFF,TGCGCCAGCAGCCGGAGGAAGCCCCCAACTAATGAAAAACTGTTTTTT
many,.,TRBJ2-1,TRBV5-1,CASSFSSEHEQFF,TGCGCCAGCAGCTTTTCTAGCGAGCATGAGCAGTTCTTC
many,.,TRBJ2-3,TRBV11-2,CASSLNPGTWSTDTQYF,TGTGCCAGCAGCTTAAATCCTGGGACTTGGAGCACAGATACGCAGTATTTT
.,.,TRBJ2-7,TRBV9,CASSVDYSYEQYF,TGTGCCAGCAGCGTGGATTACTCCTACGAGCAGTACTTC
.,TRBD1,TRBJ2-5,TRBV4-3,CASSPFQGAGQTQYF,TGCGCCAGCAGCCCGTTTCAGGGGGCAGGGCAGACCCAGTACTTC
many,TRBD1,TRBJ1-1,TRBV20-1,CSRGNNRGLNTEAFF,TGCAGTAGAGGGAATAACAGGGGCCTGAACACTGAAGCTTTCTTT
few,TRBD2,TRBJ2-5,TRBV30,CAWTSGSEQETQYF,TGTGCCTGGACTAGCGGGAGCGAACAAGAGACCCAGTACTTC
many,.,TRBJ2-5,TRBV12-3/TRBV12-4,CASREYETQYF,TGTGCCAGCAGGGAATACGAGACCCAGTACTTC
many,TRBD2,TRBJ2-3,TRBV5-1,CASSDGLAGPTQYF,TGCGCCAGCAGCGACGGACTAGCGGGTCCTACGCAGTATTTT
many,.,TRBJ2-2,TRBV25-1,CASKSSGELFF,TGTGCCAGCAAAAGCTCCGGGGAGCTGTTTTTT
.,.,TRBJ2-4,TRBV2,CAKSNILQGRDIQYF,TGTGCCAAGAGCAACATATTACAGGGAAGGGACATTCAGTACTTC
many,TRBD2,TRBJ2-2,TRBV20-1,CSAPGLAETGELFF,TGCAGTGCCCCGGGACTAGCTGAAACCGGGGAGCTGTTTTTT
few,.,TRBJ2-1,TRBV12-3/TRBV12-4,CATGQNHNEQFF,TGTGCCACCGGACAGAATCACAATGAGCAGTTCTTC
many,.,TRBJ2-3,TRBV12-3/TRBV12-4,CASSRAGPRATQYF,TGTGCCAGCAGTCGGGCGGGACCGCGCGCTACGCAGTATTTT
.,TRBD1,TRBJ2-2,TRBV11-1,CASSFDFPPGGDTGELFF,TGTGCCAGCAGCTTTGATTTTCCGCCAGGGGGCGACACCGGGGAGCTGTTTTTT
many,.,TRBJ2-1,TRBV12-3/TRBV12-4,CASSLGGASGQFF,TGTGCCAGCAGTTTAGGCGGAGCTTCAGGGCAGTTCTTC
many,TRBD2,TRBJ2-3,TRBV12-3/TRBV12-4,CASTPGLALTDTQYF,TGTGCCAGCACCCCGGGACTAGCCCTCACAGATACGCAGTATTTT
few,.,TRBJ2-4,TRBV28,CASSSSPGLTRF,TGTGCCAGCAGTAGTTCCCCCGGGCTTACGAGGTTC
.,TRBD2,TRBJ2-1,TRBV15,CATSSEFGGLAHNEQFF,TGTGCCACCAGCAGCGAGTTCGGAGGACTAGCACACAATGAGCAGTTCTTC
few,.,TRBJ1-1,TRBV19,CASSPALGGTSTNTEAFF,TGTGCCAGTAGTCCAGCCCTAGGGGGGACCTCAACGAACACTGAAGCTTTCTTT
few,TRBD1,TRBJ1-1,TRBV10-3,CAISVDRVMNTEAFF,TGTGCCATCAGTGTGGACAGGGTCATGAACACTGAAGCTTTCTTT
.,.,TRBJ2-5,TRBV2,CASSGPQGRETQYF,TGTGCCAGCAGTGGACCACAGGGACGAGAGACCCAGTACTTC
many,.,TRBJ1-4,TRBV9,CASSDGTRGSYEKLFF,TGTGCCAGCAGCGACGGGACAAGAGGTTCATATGAAAAACTGTTTTTT
few,.,TRBJ2-1,TRBV7-9,CASSSLDPDNEQFF,TGTGCCAGCAGCTCCTTGGACCCGGACAATGAGCAGTTCTTC
few,TRBD1,TRBJ1-1,TRBV15,CATSTGTGGAFF,TGTGCCACCAGCACCGGGACAGGGGGAGCTTTCTTT
.,.,TRBJ2-7,TRBV5-4,CASSLTSGQLSYEQYF,TGTGCCAGCAGCTTAACAAGCGGACAGCTCTCCTACGAGCAGTACTTC
.,TRBD2,TRBJ2-1,TRBV30,CAWSGLAGGSYNEQFF,TGTGCCTGGAGCGGACTAGCGGGAGGCTCCTACAATGAGCAGTTCTTC
many,.,TRBJ2-1,TRBV20-1,CSARFNEQFF,TGCAGTGCTAGGTTCAATGAGCAGTTCTTC
many,.,TRBJ1-2,TRBV9,CASLRPSRGYTF,TGTGCCAGCTTAAGACCGTCCCGTGGCTACACCTTC
many,.,TRBJ2-2,TRBV12-3/TRBV12-4,CASSLNGNTGELFF,TGTGCCAGCAGTTTAAATGGGAACACCGGGGAGCTGTTTTTT
few,TRBD2,TRBJ2-4,TRBV4-1,CASSQERETAHIQYF,TGCGCCAGCAGCCAAGAGCGGGAGACGGCGCACATTCAGTACTTC
few,TRBD1,TRBJ2-7,TRBV20-1,CSASKQGEKYEQYF,TGCAGTGCTAGTAAACAGGGGGAAAAATACGAGCAGTACTTC
many,.,TRBJ2-1,TRBV20-1,CSGLAEEQFF,TGCAGTGGTCTAGCCGAAGAGCAGTTCTTC
.,.,TRBJ2-7,TRBV19,CARKTGLNYEQYF,TGTGCCAGGAAGACGGGACTGAACTACGAGCAGTACTTC
few,.,TRBJ2-6,TRBV11-2,CASSHGGLSRFGANVLTF,TGTGCCAGCAGCCATGGAGGGCTTTCGAGGTTTGGGGCCAACGTCCTGACTTTC
.,.,TRBJ2-5,TRBV9,CASSVGPTGYQETQYF,TGTGCCAGCAGCGTAGGTCCGACGGGGTACCAAGAGACCCAGTACTTC
few,TRBD2,TRBJ2-7,TRBV18,CASSPGTGTSDEQYF,TGTGCCAGCTCACCGGGAACCGGGACTAGCGACGAGCAGTACTTC
few,TRBD2,TRBJ2-5,TRBV12-3/TRBV12-4,CASRPGLAGQETQYF,TGTGCCAGCAGACCGGGACTAGCGGGCCAAGAGACCCAGTACTTC
many,.,TRBJ2-7,TRBV20-1,CSASRLSYEQYF,TGCAGTGCTAGCCGACTGTCTTACGAGCAGTACTTC
many,.,TRBJ2-3,TRBV10-3,CATSLGTDTQYF,TGTGCCACCTCGCTAGGGACAGATACGCAGTATTTT
many,.,TRBJ1-1,TRBV6-6,CASSYVGTEAFF,TGTGCCAGCAGTTACGTGGGGACTGAAGCTTTCTTT
.,TRBD2,TRBJ2-1,TRBV12-3/TRBV12-4,CASRLAGGQEQFF,TGTGCCAGCAGACTAGCGGGGGGCCAGGAGCAGTTCTTC
many,.,TRBJ2-1,TRBV30,CAWSGGANEQFF,TGTGCCTGGAGTGGGGGGGCGAATGAGCAGTTCTTC
few,.,TRBJ2-1,TRBV15,CATSNDSSYNEQFF,TGTGCCACCAGCAACGACTCGTCCTACAATGAGCAGTTCTTC
.,.,TRBJ1-6,TRBV7-2,CASSFGSPGSPLHF,TGTGCCAGCAGCTTCGGGAGTCCGGGTTCACCCCTCCACTTT
few,.,TRBJ2-7,TRBV20-1,CSASEGGPPFW,TGCAGTGCTAGTGAAGGGGGGCCCCCATTTTGG
many,.,TRBJ1-1,TRBV10-1,CASSERGMNTEAFF,TGCGCCAGCAGTGAGCGGGGCATGAACACTGAAGCTTTCTTT
many,TRBD2,TRBJ2-5,TRBV5-1,CASSLGAGVEETQYF,TGCGCCAGCAGCTTGGGAGCGGGAGTAGAAGAGACCCAGTACTTC